Below are 8 T cell receptor beta chains sequenced from a single sample in a study of shared clonotypes between healthy human individuals. Sequencing used immunoSEQ multiplex PCR; TCRdb keeps in-frame clones, though not all of them. The sample holds about 340,000 clones, roughly 80% seen once. The material sequenced was memory CD4+ T cells sorted from blood. Subset in this sample: CD45RA-negative fraction. The receptors were gathered from a man aged 30-40 years in good health.

This clone was found a few times. Other DNA sequences from this sample encode an identical CDR3 as well. The rearrangement links TRBV9 to TRBJ2-7; 8 nucleotides line up with TRBD1. Germline assignment: CDR1 SGDLS and CDR2 YYNGEE. Trimming removed 2 bases from V and 4 bases from J; junction bases left unmatched: 5. The CDR3 contains 14 residues. The CDR3 nucleotides read TGTGCCAGCAGCGTCGGACAGGGCGTATACGAGCAGTACTTC. Translating it yields CASSVGQGVYEQYF.

This clone has more than one count but fewer than ten. The rearrangement uses TRBV27 and TRBJ1-1; 7 positions match TRBD1. CDR3 length: 13 amino acids. The J segment lost 6 bases and the V segment lost 6 bases, leaving 7 bases of the junction unmatched. Germline V lookup: CDR1 MNHEY, CDR2 SMNVEV (reference sequence). This CDR3 reads CASREQGRPEAFF. CDR3 in DNA: TGTGCCAGCAGGGAACAGGGGAGGCCTGAAGCTTTCTTT.

The rearrangement links TRBV7-2 to TRBJ2-5; unclear D gene. The CDR3 is 15 residues long. Germline V lookup: CDR1 SGHTA, CDR2 FQGNSA. V was clipped by 1 base and J by 5 bases, with 14 bases between them. CDR3 loop: CASSLVVFKGETQYF. As DNA, the CDR3 is TGTGCCAGCAGCTTAGTCGTCTTCAAAGGGGAGACCCAGTACTTC.

The rearrangement uses TRBV5-1 and TRBJ2-2; 8 bases are shared with TRBD2. The CDR3 has 15 residues. Per germline, CDR1 SGHRS and CDR2 YFSETQ. Trimming at V came to 4 bases and at J to 0 bases, leaving 2 bases not matched to a gene. CDR3 DNA: TGCGCCAGCAGCGGACTAGCAGCGAACACCGGGGAGCTGTTTTTT. It encodes CASSGLAANTGELFF.

J is TRBJ2-5 and V is TRBV9; no clear D. The CDR3 spans 12 residues. The V end lost 3 bases, the J end lost 5 bases, and 8 bases lay between the germline ends. Per the germline V gene, CDR1 is SGDLS and CDR2 is YYNGEE. The CDR3 region has the DNA TGTGCCAGCAGCGCCATTGGGGAGACCCAGTACTTC. Residues: CASSAIGETQYF.

This clone was picked up one time. The rearrangement joins TRBV11-2 to TRBJ2-1; D ambiguous. The CDR3 runs 14 residues. V was cut by 6 bases and J by 0 bases, with 9 bases left in between. Germline CDR1 and CDR2: SGHAT and FQNNGV. For the CDR3, the DNA is TGTGCCAGCAGAAGAACAAGCTCCTACAATGAGCAGTTCTTC. Its translation: CASRRTSSYNEQFF.

V usage is TRBV14 and J usage is TRBJ2-7, with 11 bases lining up with TRBD2. The CDR3 has 17 residues. Trimming at V came to 4 bases and at J to 0 bases, leaving 8 bases not matched to a gene. Germline V CDR1 and CDR2: SGHDN, FVKESK. CDR3 residues: CASSPGILAGDSYEQYF. The CDR3 region has the DNA TGTGCCAGCAGCCCTGGAATACTAGCGGGAGACTCCTACGAGCAGTACTTC.

This sequence joins TRBV18 and TRBJ2-1; 8 nucleotides agree with TRBD1. The junction had 13 bases not matched to a gene; V was cut back by 8 bases and J by 7 bases. This CDR3 has 15 residues. From germline, CDR1 is KGHSH and CDR2 LQKENI. The CDR3 here is CASQQRLDRENEQFF. The CDR3 coding sequence is TGTGCCAGCCAACAACGGTTGGACAGGGAGAATGAGCAGTTCTTC.